This is a list of T cell receptor beta chains from one sample in a study of technical replicates of blood from a handful of donors. The data were produced by immunoSEQ multiplex PCR, yet TCRdb's version contains in-frame clones alone and is incomplete. The sample records 65,000 to 95,000 clones, around 86% being singletons. The material sequenced was PBMCs. The receptors derive from a human donor in good health. Some clones in this sample may be carry-over from other donors' samples. Both conserved end residues are part of each CDR3. Each record gives: V gene, clone size, J gene, D gene, CDR3 protein, CDR3 DNA. D genes are given only for firm matches. Expanded clones get a size class; other rows say once, few or many, or leave the size out.

v_gene: TRBV27
abundance: -
j_gene: TRBJ2-7
d_gene: TRBD2
CDR3aa: CASNPGTSGVLRSEQYF
CDR3nt: TGTGCCAGCAATCCCGGGACTAGCGGGGTCCTTCGGTCTGAGCAGTACTTC

v_gene: TRBV9
abundance: -
j_gene: TRBJ2-5
d_gene: -
CDR3aa: CASSVGQPETQYF
CDR3nt: TGTGCCAGCAGCGTAGGGCAACCGGAGACCCAGTACTTC

v_gene: TRBV7-9
abundance: -
j_gene: TRBJ1-2
d_gene: -
CDR3aa: CASSSQALANYGYTF
CDR3nt: TGTGCCAGCAGTTCACAGGCCCTAGCTAACTATGGCTACACCTTC

v_gene: TRBV6-1
abundance: -
j_gene: TRBJ1-1
d_gene: -
CDR3aa: CASSLERGTEAFF
CDR3nt: TGTGCCAGCAGCCTCGAAAGGGGCACTGAAGCTTTCTTT

v_gene: TRBV7-3
abundance: -
j_gene: TRBJ1-1
d_gene: TRBD1
CDR3aa: CASSPQGAQNTEAFF
CDR3nt: TGTGCCAGCAGCCCTCAGGGGGCGCAGAACACTGAAGCTTTCTTT

v_gene: TRBV29-1
abundance: few
j_gene: TRBJ1-1
d_gene: -
CDR3aa: CSVDRVGAEAFF
CDR3nt: TGCAGCGTTGACAGGGTCGGAGCTGAAGCTTTCTTT

v_gene: TRBV6-5
abundance: -
j_gene: TRBJ1-5
d_gene: TRBD1
CDR3aa: CASSLVQGAINQPQHF
CDR3nt: TGTGCCAGCAGTTTGGTACAGGGGGCTATTAATCAGCCCCAGCATTTT

v_gene: TRBV7-2
abundance: -
j_gene: TRBJ2-2
d_gene: TRBD2
CDR3aa: CASSLRAGGLNTGELFF
CDR3nt: TGTGCCAGCAGCTTAAGGGCGGGGGGCTTGAACACCGGGGAGCTGTTTTTT

v_gene: TRBV19
abundance: -
j_gene: TRBJ2-5
d_gene: -
CDR3aa: CASSATGTPQETQYF
CDR3nt: TGTGCCAGTAGTGCCACCGGGACACCGCAAGAGACCCAGTACTTC

v_gene: TRBV5-8
abundance: once
j_gene: TRBJ1-1
d_gene: TRBD1
CDR3aa: CASSVKGTGSWTEAFF
CDR3nt: TGTGCCAGCAGCGTGAAAGGGACAGGATCGTGGACTGAAGCTTTCTTT

v_gene: TRBV7-2
abundance: -
j_gene: TRBJ1-2
d_gene: -
CDR3aa: CASSENWDNYYGYTF
CDR3nt: TGTGCCAGCAGCGAAAACTGGGACAACTATTATGGCTACACCTTC

v_gene: TRBV4-3
abundance: -
j_gene: TRBJ1-2
d_gene: -
CDR3aa: CASSGQTVTNYGYTF
CDR3nt: TGCGCCAGCAGCGGACAGACAGTAACTAACTATGGCTACACCTTC

v_gene: TRBV11-2
abundance: -
j_gene: TRBJ2-2
d_gene: TRBD2
CDR3aa: CASSSGGAGGNTGELFF
CDR3nt: TGTGCCAGCAGCTCCGGTGGGGCGGGAGGGAACACCGGGGAGCTGTTTTTT

v_gene: TRBV7-9
abundance: -
j_gene: TRBJ1-4
d_gene: TRBD1
CDR3aa: CASSLGQGEVEKLFF
CDR3nt: TGTGCCAGCAGCCTAGGACAGGGCGAAGTTGAAAAACTGTTTTTT

v_gene: TRBV7-2
abundance: -
j_gene: TRBJ2-7
d_gene: -
CDR3aa: CASSQDEGAYEQYF
CDR3nt: TGTGCCAGCAGTCAAGATGAGGGAGCGTACGAGCAGTACTTC

v_gene: TRBV5-1
abundance: -
j_gene: TRBJ2-1
d_gene: TRBD1
CDR3aa: CASSLERQGSYNEQFF
CDR3nt: TGCGCCAGCAGCTTGGAGAGACAGGGATCCTACAATGAGCAGTTCTTC

v_gene: TRBV9
abundance: -
j_gene: TRBJ2-6
d_gene: -
CDR3aa: CASGDGQTASAGANVLTF
CDR3nt: TGTGCCAGCGGCGATGGACAGACAGCTTCGGCTGGGGCCAACGTCCTGACTTTC

v_gene: TRBV9
abundance: -
j_gene: TRBJ1-3
d_gene: -
CDR3aa: CASSRGGNSGNTIYF
CDR3nt: TGTGCCAGCAGCCGCGGAGGGAACTCTGGAAACACCATATATTTT

v_gene: TRBV2
abundance: -
j_gene: TRBJ2-1
d_gene: -
CDR3aa: CASSLGGHNEQFF
CDR3nt: TGTGCCAGCAGTCTCGGGGGTCACAATGAGCAGTTCTTC

v_gene: TRBV6-1
abundance: -
j_gene: TRBJ1-6
d_gene: -
CDR3aa: CASSGNLKDSPLHF
CDR3nt: TGTGCCAGCTCCGGGAACTTGAAAGACTCACCCCTCCACTTT

v_gene: TRBV19
abundance: -
j_gene: TRBJ2-5
d_gene: -
CDR3aa: CASTSDSRAKTQYF
CDR3nt: TGTGCCAGTACCTCTGACAGTCGGGCCAAGACCCAGTACTTC

v_gene: TRBV6-5
abundance: -
j_gene: TRBJ1-1
d_gene: -
CDR3aa: CASSAKKSNTEAFF
CDR3nt: TGTGCCAGCAGCGCGAAGAAGAGTAACACTGAAGCTTTCTTT

v_gene: TRBV2
abundance: -
j_gene: TRBJ1-6
d_gene: -
CDR3aa: CAVNDRTDYNSPLHF
CDR3nt: TGTGCCGTCAACGATCGGACAGACTATAATTCACCCCTCCACTTT

v_gene: TRBV9
abundance: -
j_gene: TRBJ2-7
d_gene: TRBD2
CDR3aa: CASSVGGGAYEQYF
CDR3nt: TGTGCCAGCAGCGTAGGCGGGGGGGCCTACGAGCAGTACTTC

v_gene: TRBV7-8
abundance: -
j_gene: TRBJ1-2
d_gene: -
CDR3aa: CASSLVVRAEAYGYTF
CDR3nt: TGTGCCAGCAGCTTAGTTGTGCGGGCAGAGGCGTATGGCTACACCTTC

v_gene: TRBV7-2
abundance: few
j_gene: TRBJ1-1
d_gene: TRBD1
CDR3aa: CASRLGTGTEAFF
CDR3nt: TGTGCCAGCAGGTTAGGGACAGGCACTGAAGCTTTCTTT

v_gene: TRBV19
abundance: once
j_gene: TRBJ1-1
d_gene: TRBD1
CDR3aa: CASSLQGATEAFF
CDR3nt: TGTGCCAGTAGTCTACAGGGGGCCACTGAAGCTTTCTTT

v_gene: TRBV5-6
abundance: -
j_gene: TRBJ2-5
d_gene: TRBD2
CDR3aa: CASSLGLAQETQYF
CDR3nt: TGTGCCAGCAGCCTGGGACTAGCACAGGAGACCCAGTACTTC

v_gene: TRBV4-3
abundance: -
j_gene: TRBJ1-4
d_gene: -
CDR3aa: CASSQVRVKGQKLFF
CDR3nt: TGCGCCAGCAGCCAAGTGCGCGTAAAGGGGCAAAAACTGTTTTTT

v_gene: TRBV2
abundance: -
j_gene: TRBJ1-1
d_gene: -
CDR3aa: CASQRDQNTEAFF
CDR3nt: TGTGCCAGCCAGAGGGATCAGAACACTGAAGCTTTCTTT

v_gene: TRBV15
abundance: -
j_gene: TRBJ2-7
d_gene: -
CDR3aa: CATSRDRPGMFNEQYF
CDR3nt: TGTGCCACCAGCAGAGATCGGCCGGGTATGTTCAACGAGCAGTACTTC

v_gene: TRBV27
abundance: -
j_gene: TRBJ2-7
d_gene: -
CDR3aa: CASSIGGTAYEQYF
CDR3nt: TGTGCCAGCAGTATAGGAGGGACCGCCTACGAGCAGTACTTC

v_gene: TRBV6-6
abundance: -
j_gene: TRBJ1-6
d_gene: TRBD1
CDR3aa: CASTGQGINSPLHF
CDR3nt: TGTGCCAGCACCGGACAGGGGATCAATTCACCCCTCCACTTT

v_gene: TRBV11-2
abundance: -
j_gene: TRBJ2-2
d_gene: -
CDR3aa: CAGSGPANTGELFF
CDR3nt: TGTGCCGGCAGTGGGCCAGCGAACACCGGGGAGCTGTTTTTT

v_gene: TRBV5-6
abundance: -
j_gene: TRBJ1-2
d_gene: TRBD1
CDR3aa: CASRSTHRGSLHGYTF
CDR3nt: TGTGCCAGCAGGTCGACCCACAGGGGCTCTCTTCATGGCTACACCTTC

v_gene: TRBV7-9
abundance: -
j_gene: TRBJ2-2
d_gene: -
CDR3aa: CASSEQGGELFF
CDR3nt: TGTGCCAGCAGCGAACAGGGTGGGGAGCTGTTTTTT

v_gene: TRBV6-6
abundance: -
j_gene: TRBJ2-5
d_gene: -
CDR3aa: CASTYRQSSYQETQYF
CDR3nt: TGTGCCAGCACCTACAGACAGAGCTCGTACCAAGAGACCCAGTACTTC

v_gene: TRBV7-9
abundance: -
j_gene: TRBJ1-3
d_gene: TRBD1
CDR3aa: CASSLGGTVGNTIYF
CDR3nt: TGTGCCAGCAGCTTAGGGGGGACAGTTGGAAACACCATATATTTT

v_gene: TRBV30
abundance: -
j_gene: TRBJ1-1
d_gene: TRBD1
CDR3aa: CAWNGDRGLSEAFF
CDR3nt: TGTGCCTGGAACGGGGACAGGGGGCTTTCTGAAGCTTTCTTT

v_gene: TRBV27
abundance: -
j_gene: TRBJ2-7
d_gene: TRBD2
CDR3aa: CASSSPGTSYEQYF
CDR3nt: TGTGCCAGCAGTTCACCTGGGACTAGCTACGAGCAGTACTTC

v_gene: TRBV7-2
abundance: once
j_gene: TRBJ2-7
d_gene: TRBD2
CDR3aa: CASSSRAASGGYEQYF
CDR3nt: TGTGCCAGCAGCTCCCGCGCCGCTAGCGGGGGCTACGAGCAGTACTTC

v_gene: TRBV7-2
abundance: -
j_gene: TRBJ2-7
d_gene: -
CDR3aa: CASSFAGAIYEQYF
CDR3nt: TGTGCCAGCAGCTTTGCGGGGGCCATCTACGAGCAGTACTTC